The rows below give T cell receptor beta chains drawn from one sample of a study of blood T cell repertoires in COVID-19. Libraries were prepared by immunoSEQ multiplex PCR; TCRdb keeps only in-frame clonotypes and omits some of them. The sample records 200,000 to 250,000 clones, around 82% being singletons. The material sequenced was peripheral blood. The receptor set was obtained from a woman in her twenties or thirties who had recovered from COVID-19. Both conserved end residues are part of each CDR3. Each record gives: D gene, V gene, CDR3 protein. A D gene is named only where the DNA matches it firmly.

d_call: NA; v_call: TRBV3-1/TRBV3-2; cdr3_aa: CASGETSTDTQYF
d_call: TRBD1; v_call: TRBV19; cdr3_aa: CASSGQGNYGYTF
d_call: TRBD1; v_call: TRBV11-3; cdr3_aa: CASSLAGQIEETQYF
d_call: NA; v_call: TRBV5-1; cdr3_aa: CASSPGHPPISYEQYF
d_call: TRBD1; v_call: TRBV28; cdr3_aa: CASSLATGYGYTF
d_call: NA; v_call: TRBV25-1; cdr3_aa: CASSEFGSQGGELFF
d_call: NA; v_call: TRBV19; cdr3_aa: CASSRMLGSGWNEQFF
d_call: NA; v_call: TRBV4-1; cdr3_aa: CASSQDEGLNFYGYTF
d_call: NA; v_call: TRBV5-6; cdr3_aa: CASSTTKRESRIPGELFF
d_call: NA; v_call: TRBV30; cdr3_aa: CAWSTPVAPGLQPQHF
d_call: NA; v_call: TRBV5-1; cdr3_aa: CASSLYPGASGNTIYF
d_call: TRBD2; v_call: TRBV4-1; cdr3_aa: CASSPTLAYEQYF
d_call: TRBD2; v_call: TRBV4-1; cdr3_aa: CASSQAFLWTSGRDTQYF
d_call: TRBD1; v_call: TRBV11-2; cdr3_aa: CASSSQTGGYGYTF
d_call: TRBD2; v_call: TRBV3-1/TRBV3-2; cdr3_aa: CASSHFSGRGSYNEQFF
d_call: TRBD1; v_call: TRBV5-6; cdr3_aa: CASSGDGTAHNEKLFF
d_call: TRBD1; v_call: TRBV28; cdr3_aa: CASSSQGAAEAFF
d_call: TRBD1; v_call: TRBV7-6; cdr3_aa: CASSIPPGQSTDTQYF
d_call: TRBD1; v_call: TRBV12-5; cdr3_aa: CASGGQGGTEAFF
d_call: NA; v_call: TRBV4-2; cdr3_aa: CASSQDPPLSGLTDTQYF
d_call: NA; v_call: TRBV14; cdr3_aa: CASSQVARKQFF
d_call: NA; v_call: TRBV5-1; cdr3_aa: CASSSSIQVGHEQYF
d_call: TRBD2; v_call: TRBV12-5; cdr3_aa: CAIRLAGVSETQYF
d_call: NA; v_call: TRBV18; cdr3_aa: CASSPIAGSDQPQHF
d_call: TRBD1; v_call: TRBV11-2; cdr3_aa: CASSRDRAGTEAFF
d_call: TRBD1; v_call: TRBV6-1; cdr3_aa: CASSEEGTGGFVFSGANVLTF
d_call: TRBD2; v_call: TRBV27; cdr3_aa: CASSPRTSGDTQYF
d_call: TRBD2; v_call: TRBV11-1; cdr3_aa: CASSSQLAGGNEQFF
d_call: NA; v_call: TRBV28; cdr3_aa: CASSLRTVNEQFF
d_call: TRBD2; v_call: TRBV3-1/TRBV3-2; cdr3_aa: CASSQDRLAVGQYF
d_call: TRBD2; v_call: TRBV27; cdr3_aa: CASSFHGLGAGGLYNEQFF
d_call: NA; v_call: TRBV5-1; cdr3_aa: CASSSWTATRETQYF
d_call: TRBD2; v_call: TRBV7-9; cdr3_aa: CASSLSPWLAGDGYEQYF
d_call: NA; v_call: TRBV5-5; cdr3_aa: CASSFAGLTYEQYF
d_call: TRBD2; v_call: TRBV20-1; cdr3_aa: CSASPGLAGKGSYEQYF
d_call: TRBD2; v_call: TRBV5-1; cdr3_aa: CASSGEGTWSYEQFF
d_call: NA; v_call: TRBV10-2; cdr3_aa: CASSARGMETQYF
d_call: TRBD1; v_call: TRBV30; cdr3_aa: CAWSVLRTGGGYTF
d_call: NA; v_call: TRBV27; cdr3_aa: CASSFWSHRDKAFF
d_call: NA; v_call: TRBV6-5; cdr3_aa: CASSVVLAGNTIYF
d_call: NA; v_call: TRBV15; cdr3_aa: CATSTSRGRYNEQFF
d_call: NA; v_call: TRBV7-9; cdr3_aa: CASSLVYGEAYGYTF
d_call: TRBD2; v_call: TRBV3-1/TRBV3-2; cdr3_aa: CASSQISGRAIYEQYF
d_call: NA; v_call: TRBV20-1; cdr3_aa: CSARRQEQYF
d_call: NA; v_call: TRBV28; cdr3_aa: CASSSPGRAGTGELFF
d_call: TRBD2; v_call: TRBV3-1/TRBV3-2; cdr3_aa: CASSQERDYPTDTQYF
d_call: TRBD2; v_call: TRBV5-4; cdr3_aa: CASSLVAGGPIETQYF
d_call: NA; v_call: TRBV27; cdr3_aa: CASSPRMNEKLFF
d_call: NA; v_call: TRBV2; cdr3_aa: CASIGVAVVSSYEQYF
d_call: TRBD2; v_call: TRBV29-1; cdr3_aa: CSVEGGLAASGANVLTF
d_call: NA; v_call: TRBV3-1/TRBV3-2; cdr3_aa: CASSQDTTGYGYTF
d_call: TRBD1; v_call: TRBV4-1; cdr3_aa: CASSQEQGWHEQFF
d_call: TRBD2; v_call: TRBV14; cdr3_aa: CASSYSSTSGRARTDTQYF
d_call: TRBD1; v_call: TRBV24-1; cdr3_aa: CATSGGQGYTEAFF
d_call: TRBD2; v_call: TRBV11-2; cdr3_aa: CASGLAGLFTDTQYF
d_call: NA; v_call: TRBV5-1; cdr3_aa: CASSLSNYEQYF
d_call: NA; v_call: TRBV11-2; cdr3_aa: CASSLERRETQYF
d_call: NA; v_call: TRBV14; cdr3_aa: CASSLGETQYF
d_call: TRBD1; v_call: TRBV5-1; cdr3_aa: CASSSLGGRNTEAFF